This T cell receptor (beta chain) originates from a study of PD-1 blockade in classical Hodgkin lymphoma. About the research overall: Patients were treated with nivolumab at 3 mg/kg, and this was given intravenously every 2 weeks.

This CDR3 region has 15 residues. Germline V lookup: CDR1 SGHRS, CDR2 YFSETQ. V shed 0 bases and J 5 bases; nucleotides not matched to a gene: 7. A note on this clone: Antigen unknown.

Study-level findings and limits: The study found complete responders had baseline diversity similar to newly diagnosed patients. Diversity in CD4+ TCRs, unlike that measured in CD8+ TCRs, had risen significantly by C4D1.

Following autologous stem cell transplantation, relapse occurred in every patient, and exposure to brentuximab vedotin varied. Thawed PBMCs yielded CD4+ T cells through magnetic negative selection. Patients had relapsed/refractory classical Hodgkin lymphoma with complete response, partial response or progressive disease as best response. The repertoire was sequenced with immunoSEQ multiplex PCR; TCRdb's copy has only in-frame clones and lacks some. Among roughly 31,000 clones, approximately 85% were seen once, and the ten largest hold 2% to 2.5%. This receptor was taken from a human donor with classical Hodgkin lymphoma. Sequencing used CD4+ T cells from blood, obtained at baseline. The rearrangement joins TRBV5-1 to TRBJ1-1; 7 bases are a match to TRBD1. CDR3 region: CASSLDEGAGTEAFF. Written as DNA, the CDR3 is TGCGCCAGCAGCTTGGATGAGGGGGCAGGTACTGAAGCTTTCTTT.